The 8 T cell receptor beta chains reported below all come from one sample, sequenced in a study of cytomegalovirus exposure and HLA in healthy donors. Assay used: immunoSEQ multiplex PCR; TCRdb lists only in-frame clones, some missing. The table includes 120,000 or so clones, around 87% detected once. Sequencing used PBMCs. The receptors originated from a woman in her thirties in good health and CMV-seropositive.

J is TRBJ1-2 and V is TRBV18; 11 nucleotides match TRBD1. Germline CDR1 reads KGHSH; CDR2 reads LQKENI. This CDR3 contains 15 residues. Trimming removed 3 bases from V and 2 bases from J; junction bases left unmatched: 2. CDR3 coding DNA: TGTGCCAGCTCACCGCGGGACAGGGGGAACTATGGCTACACCTTC. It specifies CASSPRDRGNYGYTF.

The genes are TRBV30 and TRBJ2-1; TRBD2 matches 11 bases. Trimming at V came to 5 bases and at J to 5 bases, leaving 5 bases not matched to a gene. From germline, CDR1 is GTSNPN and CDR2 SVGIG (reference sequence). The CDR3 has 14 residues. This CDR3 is CAWVLAGGNNEQFF. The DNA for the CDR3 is TGTGCCTGGGTTCTAGCGGGAGGTAACAATGAGCAGTTCTTC.

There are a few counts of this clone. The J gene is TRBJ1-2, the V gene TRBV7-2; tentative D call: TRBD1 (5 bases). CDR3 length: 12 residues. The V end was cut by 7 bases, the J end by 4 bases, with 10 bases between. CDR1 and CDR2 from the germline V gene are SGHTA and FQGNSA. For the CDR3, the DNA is TGTGCCAGCACCATAGGGGCCTATGGCTACACCTTC. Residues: CASTIGAYGYTF.

CDR3: CASSPLQAAGNQPQHF. The CDR3 nucleotides are TGTGCCAGCTCACCCCTCCAAGCAGCGGGCAATCAGCCCCAGCATTTT. The V gene is TRBV18, the J gene TRBJ1-5; no firm D call. V shed 3 bases and J shed 2 bases, with 14 bases lying between them. The CDR3 has 16 amino acids. Germline CDR1 KGHSH, CDR2 LQKENI.

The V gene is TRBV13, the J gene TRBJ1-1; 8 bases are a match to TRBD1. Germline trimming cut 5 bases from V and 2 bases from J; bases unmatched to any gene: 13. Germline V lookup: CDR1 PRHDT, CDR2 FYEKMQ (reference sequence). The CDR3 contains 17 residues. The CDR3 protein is CASSDRGGQGANTEAFF. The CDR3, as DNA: TGTGCCAGCAGCGACCGGGGTGGGCAGGGGGCCAACACTGAAGCTTTCTTT.

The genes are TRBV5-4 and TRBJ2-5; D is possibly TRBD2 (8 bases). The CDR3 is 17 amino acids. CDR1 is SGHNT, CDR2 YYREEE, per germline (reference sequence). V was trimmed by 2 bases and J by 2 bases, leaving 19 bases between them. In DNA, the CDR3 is TGTGCCAGCAGCTTACAGGGGAGGGCGGGAGGTCAAGAGACCCAGTACTTC. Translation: CASSLQGRAGGQETQYF.

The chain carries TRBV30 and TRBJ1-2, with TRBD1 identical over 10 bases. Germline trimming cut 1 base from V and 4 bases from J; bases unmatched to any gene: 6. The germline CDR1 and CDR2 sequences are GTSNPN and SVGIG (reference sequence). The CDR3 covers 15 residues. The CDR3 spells CAWSADRGPFYGYTF. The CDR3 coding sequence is TGTGCCTGGAGTGCTGACAGGGGGCCCTTCTATGGCTACACCTTC.

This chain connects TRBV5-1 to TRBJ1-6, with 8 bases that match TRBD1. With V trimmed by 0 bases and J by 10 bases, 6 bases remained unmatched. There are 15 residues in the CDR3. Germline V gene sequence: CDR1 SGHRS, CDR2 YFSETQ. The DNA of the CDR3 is TGCGCCAGCAGCTTGGCCGCGGGACAGGAATCACCCCTCCACTTT. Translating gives CASSLAAGQESPLHF.